This TCR beta chain is from a study of blood T cell repertoires in COVID-19. The CDR3 sequence is 14 residues long. V was cut by 6 bases and J by 4 bases, with 14 bases left in between. Per germline, CDR1 MNHEY and CDR2 SMNVEV (reference sequence). Participants were aged 18 to 89 years from around 25 US areas. Under the authors' procedure: How many nucleated cells were present was estimated from reference gene primer amplification. The data were produced by immunoSEQ multiplex PCR, yet TCRdb's version contains in-frame clones alone and is incomplete. V and J calls and clone size are copied from that table; D and trimming were computed from the DNA. Altogether roughly 500,000 clones are present, approximately 90% being singletons, with the ten largest covering around 1.9%.

V usage is TRBV27 and J usage is TRBJ2-3; D is possibly TRBD2 (7 bases). The TCR was taken from a middle-aged woman who had recovered from COVID-19. Sequenced material: PBMCs or T cells enriched from blood (not recorded which). CDR3 sequence (DNA): TGTGCCAGCAGCCAAGGGGGGGGTCCAGATACGCAGTATTTT. Its protein is CASSQGGGPDTQYF.